The 26 T cell receptor beta chains in this list originate from one sample, sequenced in a study of vaccination and CD4 T cells after COVID-19. Sample treatment: roughly 11-day PBMC culture with coronavirus spike peptide pools or control peptides (ViraFEST assay). Their specific antigens are unknown. Sequence data for DNA of cultured CD4+ T cells were generated by the Oncomine TCR Beta short-read assay. TCRdb independently ran MiXCR on the PCR reads; one entry per CDR3 protein. The sample lists some 17,000 distinct CDR3 sequences, 55% to 75% occurring once. Source material: CD4+ T cells from blood, cultured in vitro. The receptor set was obtained from a human donor who had recovered from COVID-19.

This chain links TRBV5-3 with TRBJ1-2; D not certain. TRBV5-3 is classed as an ORF, of uncertain function. This CDR3 comprises 15 residues. V lost 4 bases, J lost 4 bases, and 17 bases lay in between. CDR3 in amino acids: CARSATALPRYGYTF. CDR3 nucleotides: TGTGCCAGAAGCGCCACGGCCCTGCCTCGCTATGGCTACACCTTC.

Only a few counts were recorded for this clonotype. This chain uses TRBV27 with TRBJ1-6; D is perhaps TRBD1 (5 bases). The V and J ends lost 3 bases and 10 bases respectively, with 13 bases between them. CDR3 length: 14 residues. CDR1 is MNHEY and CDR2 is SMNVEV in the germline V gene (reference sequence). CDR3 DNA sequence: TGTGCCAGCAGTTTGGGGCAGGGCACCTCACCCCTCCACTTT. This translates into CASSLGQGTSPLHF.

The rearrangement joins TRBV7-9 to TRBJ2-1, with 9 bases identical to TRBD2. Germline lookup yields CDR1 SEHNR and CDR2 FQNEAQ (reference sequence). V dropped 1 base and J dropped 4; count of bases not matched to a gene: 8. The CDR3 has 17 residues. CDR3 region: CASSLVGAGGVYNEQFF. The CDR3 coding sequence is TGTGCCAGCAGCTTAGTAGGAGCGGGAGGAGTATACAATGAGCAGTTCTTC.

J is TRBJ1-4 and V is TRBV24-1; unclear D gene. The CDR3 loop spans 12 amino acids. Trimming shortened V by 1 base and J by 11 bases, and 7 bases separated the two germline ends. The V gene's germline CDR1 is KGHDR and CDR2 SFDVKD. CDR3 DNA: TGTGCCACCAGTGATTTAGCCGGGAAACTGTTTTTT. Amino acids: CATSDLAGKLFF.

The rearrangement joins TRBV20-1 to TRBJ2-1; D is perhaps TRBD1 (6 bases). V was cut by 0 bases and J by 15 bases, with 15 bases left in between. The CDR3 contains 12 residues. Germline V lookup: CDR1 DFQATT, CDR2 SNEGSKA (reference sequence). This CDR3 is CSAREGAEFPFF. The CDR3 DNA is TGCAGTGCTAGAGAGGGGGCAGAATTCCCGTTCTTC.

This sequence joins TRBV5-4 and TRBJ2-3, with a tentative D call TRBD2 (6 bases). Trimming shortened V by 2 bases and J by 0 bases, and 7 bases separated the two germline ends. CDR1 and CDR2 (germline): SGHNT, YYREEE (reference sequence). The CDR3 totals 14 residues. CDR3 sequence reads: CASSFSGSTDTQYF. The CDR3, as DNA: TGTGCCAGCAGCTTTAGCGGTAGCACAGATACGCAGTATTTT.

This clonotype has more than one count but fewer than ten. In DNA form, the CDR3 reads TGCAGTGCTAGAGATGGCGGTAACTATGGCTACACCTTC. Translating gives CSARDGGNYGYTF. The chain links TRBV20-1 to TRBJ1-2; D uncertain. CDR3 length: 13 residues. CDR1 DFQATT and CDR2 SNEGSKA come from the germline V gene (reference sequence). V was trimmed by 0 bases and J by 1 base, leaving 6 bases between them.

V and J are TRBV6-1 and TRBJ2-2; D is perhaps TRBD2 (5 bases). This CDR3 has 13 amino acids. CDR1 is MNHNS, CDR2 SASEGT, per germline. The V end was cut by 6 bases, the J end by 7 bases, with 12 bases between. The DNA for the CDR3 is TGTGCCAGCAGGAGGGTGGAAGGCGGGGAGCTGTTTTTT. It yields the protein CASRRVEGGELFF.

The CDR3 here is CATSRGLLGTSGRRFEQYF. DNA for the CDR3: TGTGCCACCAGCAGGGGTCTATTGGGGACTAGCGGGAGGAGGTTCGAGCAGTACTTC. The V and J genes are TRBV15 and TRBJ2-1, with 15 bases lining up with TRBD2. The J call is doubtful: the DNA matches TRBJ2-7 better. This CDR3 has 19 residues. Germline lookup yields CDR1 LNHNV and CDR2 YYDKDF (reference sequence).

The V call is TRBV4-3, the J call TRBJ1-4; TRBD1 matches 7 bases. The junction had 12 bases not matched to a gene; V was cut back by 4 bases and J by 10 bases. The CDR3 spans 15 residues. The germline gives CDR1 LGHNA, CDR2 YSLEER. CDR3 nucleotide sequence: TGCGCCAGCAGCCTCGACGGAGCAGGGGGGGGAAAACTGTTTTTT. This translates into CASSLDGAGGGKLFF.

The table lists this clonotype with a count of one. The chain uses TRBV2 and TRBJ1-1, with no clear D. Looked up from germline, CDR1 is SNHLY and CDR2 is FYNNEI. The CDR3 is 11 residues long. The V end lost 7 bases, the J end lost 3 bases, and 6 bases lay between the germline ends. As DNA, the CDR3 is TGTGCCAGCACCCAATACACTGAAGCTTTCTTT. This gives the protein CASTQYTEAFF.

This chain connects TRBV11-3 to TRBJ2-4; D possibly corresponds to TRBD2 (5 bases). The CDR3 spans 16 residues. The V end lost 5 bases, the J end lost 7 bases, and 21 bases lay between the germline ends. Germline CDR1 reads SGHNT; CDR2 reads YENEEA. CDR3 sequence: CASSPALSASRNIQYF. The CDR3 nucleotides read TGTGCCAGCAGCCCCGCCTTGAGCGCTAGCAGGAACATTCAGTACTTC.

The chain combines TRBV2 with TRBJ2-7; D is perhaps TRBD1 or TRBD2 (6 bases each). Germline CDR1 SNHLY, CDR2 FYNNEI. The CDR3 is 12 residues long. V was pared by 7 bases and J by 6 bases, with 13 bases between. CDR3 residues: CASTLGGGEQYF. CDR3 in DNA: TGTGCCAGCACCCTAGGAGGGGGCGAGCAGTACTTC.

This clonotype was seen only a few times. This rearrangement joins TRBV10-3 to TRBJ1-2; tentative D call: TRBD1 (6 bases). Trimming removed 4 bases from V and 3 bases from J, with 9 bases in between. The germline CDR1 and CDR2 sequences are ENHRY and SYGVKD. The CDR3 has 13 residues. Written as DNA, the CDR3 is TGTGCCATCAGTGTGGACAGAGACTATGGCTACACCTTC. Protein: CAISVDRDYGYTF.

This clonotype was recorded only once. The J gene is TRBJ2-1, the V gene TRBV7-6, with 13 nucleotides matching TRBD2. The V and J ends lost 1 base and 5 bases, in that order; junction bases with no gene match: 8. CDR1 is SGHVS, CDR2 FNYEAQ, per germline. The CDR3 is made up of 18 amino acids. This CDR3 is CASSLGIPGLAGNNEQFF. CDR3 nucleotide sequence: TGTGCCAGCAGCTTAGGAATTCCGGGACTAGCGGGGAACAATGAGCAGTTCTTC.

A few counts support this clonotype. The V call is TRBV2, the J call TRBJ1-6; maybe TRBD1 (6 bases). Trimming removed 6 bases at V and 6 bases at J, with 9 bases between. CDR1 is SNHLY, CDR2 FYNNEI, per germline. The CDR3 has 13 amino acids. CDR3 sequence reads: CASRGTTNSPLHF. CDR3 DNA: TGTGCCAGCAGGGGGACAACTAATTCACCCCTCCACTTT.

This clonotype was recorded once. The CDR3 DNA sequence: TGTGCCAGCAGCCATAGACAGGGCCAGCATTTT. It translates to CASSHRQGQHF. This chain connects TRBV28 to TRBJ1-5; TRBD1 aligns across 7 bases. This CDR3 has 11 amino acids. CDR1 is MDHEN and CDR2 is SYDVKM in the germline V gene. V dropped 6 bases and J dropped 12; count of bases not matched to a gene: 5.

This CDR3 reads CASSLSGYGQPQHF. The CDR3 coding sequence is TGTGCCAGCAGTTTATCGGGGTACGGGCAGCCCCAGCATTTT. This chain joins TRBV12-3 or TRBV12-4 and TRBJ1-5, with unresolved D. This CDR3 spans 14 amino acids. V lost 2 bases, J lost 7 bases, and 12 bases lay in between.

The chain recombines TRBV28 with TRBJ2-3, with a weak D call TRBD1 (5 bases). CDR1 is MDHEN and CDR2 is SYDVKM in the germline V gene. Trimming removed 2 bases from V and 6 bases from J, with 21 bases in between. This CDR3 is built from 17 residues. The CDR3 protein is CASSLPPPVGRVDTQYF. The CDR3 DNA is TGTGCCAGCAGTTTACCCCCCCCGGTCGGCAGGGTTGATACGCAGTATTTT.

The chain joins TRBV7-8 to TRBJ2-2, with D perhaps matching TRBD1 (6 bases). Per the germline V gene, CDR1 is SGHVS and CDR2 is FQNEAQ. The V and J ends lost 5 bases and 6 bases respectively, with 10 bases between them. This CDR3 is built from 13 residues. The CDR3 sequence: CASSPDSSGELFF. The CDR3 DNA reads as TGTGCCAGCAGCCCGGACAGCTCCGGGGAGCTGTTTTTT.

The chain combines TRBV12-3 or TRBV12-4 with TRBJ2-7; TRBD1 is a possible D gene (6 bases). This CDR3 comprises 12 residues. The V gene lost 7 bases and the J gene lost 6 bases, with 13 bases spanning the gap. CDR3 nucleotides: TGTGCCAGCAATAATCGGGACACCGAGCAGTACTTC. Protein sequence: CASNNRDTEQYF.

This chain joins TRBV7-2 and TRBJ2-3; no clear D. Per the germline V gene, CDR1 is SGHTA and CDR2 is FQGNSA. V dropped 3 bases and J dropped 3 bases, with 7 bases sitting between them. The CDR3 totals 13 residues. In DNA, the CDR3 is TGTGCCAGCAGCTTGGGTGGGACAGATACGCAGTATTTT. This encodes CASSLGGTDTQYF.

This clonotype was detected only a few times. The chain recombines TRBV19 with TRBJ1-2; a weak D match, TRBD1 (5 bases). Germline loops: CDR1 LNHDA, CDR2 SQIVND (reference sequence). Trimming took 8 bases from V and 4 from J, leaving 11 bases between them. The CDR3 runs 12 residues. CDR3 coding DNA: TGTGCCAGTTCGACAGTGCCCTATGGCTACACCTTC. Protein product: CASSTVPYGYTF.

This CDR3 is CASGEGTSGASTDTQYF. The CDR3, as DNA: TGTGCTAGTGGTGAGGGGACTAGCGGAGCTAGCACAGATACGCAGTATTTT. The chain links TRBV12-5 to TRBJ2-3; 11 bases map to TRBD2. V shed 5 bases and J 0 bases; nucleotides not matched to a gene: 7. The CDR3 spans 17 residues. CDR1 LGHNT and CDR2 FRNRAP come from the germline V gene.

A single count supports this clonotype. The chain has TRBV7-9 and TRBJ1-1, with D maybe TRBD1 (5 bases). Trimming cost V 2 bases and J 4 bases, with 14 bases left between them. Germline V lookup: CDR1 SEHNR, CDR2 FQNEAQ (reference sequence). CDR3 length equals 15 residues. In DNA, the CDR3 is TGTGCCAGCAGCTTATTTCCGGGAGGGGTCACTGAAGCTTTCTTT. This encodes CASSLFPGGVTEAFF. Full variable domain (rest looked up from reference TRBV7-9 and TRBJ1-1): DTGVSQNPRHKITKRGQNVTFRCDPISEHNRLYWYRQTLGQGPEFLTYFQNEAQLEKSRLLSDRFSAERPKGSFSTLEIQRTEQGDSAMYLCASSLFPGGVTEAFFGQGTRLTVV.

V gene TRBV2 combines with J gene TRBJ1-3, with no clear D. CDR1 is SNHLY and CDR2 is FYNNEI in the germline V gene. The CDR3 is 14 amino acids. The V end lost 6 bases, the J end lost 1 base, and 10 bases lay between the germline ends. The CDR3 region is CASRLTVSGNTIYF. CDR3 sequence (DNA): TGTGCCAGCAGACTCACAGTGTCTGGAAACACCATATATTTT.